Sequencing of this TCR beta chain was carried out in a study of blood T cell repertoires in acute mononucleosis (dated by TCRdb to 2020 to 2022). General notes on the study: Acute-phase samples, which represented the primary response, were collected within 2 weeks of symptom onset. In the acute phase, YVL-BR-specific cells accounted for a mean of about 2.3% of blood CD8 T cells, and GLC-BM-specific cells for a mean of approximately 0.99%. A mean blood EBV load of about 4.1 log10 genome copies per million B cells was observed during acute infection, and a mean blood EBV load of 2.6 was observed at convalescence.

The paper as a whole reports these results and caveats: Just approximately 9.3% of the unique acute clonotypes remained in convalescence, but these persisting clonotypes accounted for most of the response, and new, diverse de novo clonotypes seemingly replaced the other acute clonotypes. The cohort comprised only a few donors, so group averages rested on very few individuals. For BRLF1 (YVL-BR), a dominant role in TCR repertoire selection was played by TCRalpha CDR3 motifs, whereas only a minimal role was played by TCRbeta. Low acute-to-convalescent clonotype overlap might partly reflect sampling error, because only a fraction of each donor's blood was analyzed.

This sample's time point label indicates: acute infectious mononucleosis, at clinical presentation within 2 weeks of symptom onset (visit 1). Over the course of primary infection, this study followed CD8 T cell responses against two immunodominant EBV epitopes, BRLF1 109 (YVL-BR) and BMLF1 280 (GLC-BM). A positive serum heterophile antibody test together with EBV viral capsid antigen-specific IgM pointed to primary EBV infection. Total CD8 T cells were first enriched from PBMCs by magnetic positive selection (MACS). Live CD3+ CD8+ tetramer+ cells were sorted on a FACSAria III to over 90% purity. Cell sorting used a PE-conjugated tetramer carrying the BRLF1 109-117 peptide. Directly ex vivo after tetramer sorting, the TCR repertoires of EBV epitope-specific CD8 T cells were deep-sequenced at acute infection and at convalescence. The donors were a few individuals between about 18 and 29 years old who had clinical acute infectious mononucleosis along with laboratory evidence of primary EBV infection. Heparinized peripheral blood was collected when donors presented clinically with mononucleosis symptoms and again about 6 months afterward. PBMCs were isolated by Ficoll-Paque density gradient centrifugation.

For TCR profiling, total RNA from no fewer than 10,000 sorted tetramer+ CD8 T cells was reverse transcribed into cDNA. CDR3 regions were PCR-amplified with primers annealing to V and J regions, and unique molecular identifiers were added to track templates. TCRalpha and TCRbeta chains were profiled using the immunoSEQ platform, including its sequencing and error-correction standards. Per the source publication's procedure: Clonal copy numbers were corrected for sequencing and PCR errors, and CDR3s were defined per IMGT conventions. Analysis was limited to productive rearrangements and used immunoSEQ Analyzer versions 2.0 and 3.0, and gene-pairing frequencies were further processed in Microsoft Excel. V-J pairings were visualized as Circos plots, and CDR3 motifs were found with MEME plus a custom motifSearch program. The probability of generation of TCR sequences was calculated using the OLGA algorithm. Clonotypes seen at both visits were designated persistent, clonotypes seen only acutely were designated nonpersistent, and clonotypes seen only at convalescence were designated de novo. A public TCR was defined as an amino acid clonotype used by more than one donor. The immuneACCESS repertoire file appears here via TCRdb, limited to in-frame rearrangements. These files lack a portion of the clones; in checked studies, under half of the deficit traces to unresolved V genes, and the cause of the others is not known. V, J and clone size derive from that table, while D and trimming were established from the DNA sequence. For this sample there are 7,700 or so clones; approximately 26% appear just once. In total, the top ten clones hold 25% to 30% of the sample.

About this clone: Base qualities were left out, and no much larger clone turns up one base away.

Including cysteine and phenylalanine, the CDR3 has 14 amino acids. Just the 42-base CDR3 DNA is kept, in frame starting at base 1. V is reduced by 4 bases and J by 3 bases, leaving a spacing of 13 bases between them. As encoded in the germline V gene (reference sequence), CDR1 is GTSNPN while CDR2 is SVGIG. This sequence originates from a woman aged 18-30 years with infectious mononucleosis caused by EBV. The sequence joins TRBV30 to TRBJ2-1, with no D gene named confidently. This material consisted of EBV YVL epitope tetramer+ CD8+ T cells sorted from PBMCs, taken during acute infectious mononucleosis. Taken with the paper, the label for cell subset or site translates to: CD8 T cells binding a tetramer with EBV BRLF1 109-117 peptide (YVL-BR). CDR3 reads: CAWNDWPNYNEQFF. The DNA reads as follows: TGTGCCTGGAATGATTGGCCAAACTACAATGAGCAGTTCTTC. Extended through the reference TRBV30 and TRBJ2-1 proteins, this CDR3 yields the full variable domain: SQTIHQWPATLVQPVGSPLSLECTVEGTSNPNLYWYRQAAGRGLQLLFYSVGIGQISSEVPQNLSASRPQDRQFILSSKKLLLSDSGFYLCAWNDWPNYNEQFFGPGTRLTVL.